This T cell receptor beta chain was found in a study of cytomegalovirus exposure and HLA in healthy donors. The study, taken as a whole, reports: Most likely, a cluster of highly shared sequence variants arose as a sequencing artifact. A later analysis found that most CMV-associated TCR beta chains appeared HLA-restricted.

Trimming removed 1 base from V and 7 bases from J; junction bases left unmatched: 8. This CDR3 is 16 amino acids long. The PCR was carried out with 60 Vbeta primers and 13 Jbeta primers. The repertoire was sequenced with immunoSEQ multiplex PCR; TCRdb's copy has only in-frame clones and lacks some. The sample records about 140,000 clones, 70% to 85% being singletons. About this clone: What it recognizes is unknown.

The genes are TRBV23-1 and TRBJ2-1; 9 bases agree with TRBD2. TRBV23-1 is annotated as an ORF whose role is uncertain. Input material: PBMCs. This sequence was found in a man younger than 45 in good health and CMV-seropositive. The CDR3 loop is CASSQLNSGSWNEQFF. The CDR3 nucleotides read TGCGCCAGCAGTCAATTGAATAGCGGGAGTTGGAATGAGCAGTTCTTC.